This T cell receptor beta chain was profiled in a study of cytomegalovirus exposure and HLA in healthy donors. From germline, CDR1 is MNHEY and CDR2 SVGAGI. Trimming stripped 5 bases from V and 4 bases from J, with 12 bases between. The CDR3 totals 15 residues. The primer mix had 60 Vbeta and 13 Jbeta primers. The table came from immunoSEQ multiplex PCR; TCRdb's copy has only in-frame clones and leaves some out. The table records roughly 150,000 clones, roughly 85% of them present only once. This clone has just one count. This TCR came from a boy between 2 and 15 years old in good health and CMV-seronegative. The chain is built from TRBV6-5 and TRBJ2-6, with D unresolved. Sequencing was carried out using PBMCs. CDR3 protein: CASSNAASGANVLTF. DNA for the CDR3: TGTGCCAGCAGTAACGCCGCGTCCGGGGCCAACGTCCTGACTTTC.